Listed below are T cell receptor beta chains from one sample, sequenced in a study of CD4 T cells in relation to SARS-CoV-2 and coronaviruses. For these receptors, no antigen is known. The protocol was immunoSEQ multiplex PCR, while the TCRdb copy is restricted to in-frame clones and leaves out a portion. Of around 41,000 clones listed, roughly 84% are singletons. What was sequenced was naive CD4+ T cells from PBMCs, cultured in vitro. The origin of the receptors is an adult with COVID-19. Both conserved end residues are part of each CDR3. Each record gives: clone size, D gene, J gene, V gene, CDR3 protein, CDR3 DNA. D genes are given only for firm matches. Clone size is not always given. Where it is, it says once, few, many or a class for expanded clones.

>.|TRBD1|TRBJ1-4|TRBV4-2
CASSQAGTGDEKLFF
TGTGCCAGCAGCCAGGCCGGGACAGGAGACGAAAAACTGTTTTTT
>.|.|TRBJ2-5|TRBV27
CASSLRFQETQYF
TGTGCCAGCAGCTTACGCTTTCAAGAGACCCAGTACTTC
>.|TRBD1|TRBJ2-7|TRBV5-1
CASSWDRTTYEQYF
TGCGCCAGCAGCTGGGACAGAACGACCTACGAGCAGTACTTC
>once|TRBD2|TRBJ2-7|TRBV29-1
CSVELPSGSSYEQYF
TGCAGCGTTGAACTACCTAGCGGGAGTTCCTACGAGCAGTACTTC
>.|.|TRBJ2-7|TRBV5-4
CASSLVQGGDEQYF
TGTGCCAGCAGCTTGGTCCAGGGAGGAGACGAGCAGTACTTC
>.|.|TRBJ1-6|TRBV6-6
CASREDGLGYSPLHF
TGTGCCAGCAGGGAGGACGGGCTTGGTTATTCACCCCTCCACTTT
>.|.|TRBJ1-5|TRBV6-5
CASSYRVPVSNQPQHF
TGTGCCAGCAGTTACAGGGTACCGGTCTCAAATCAGCCCCAGCATTTT
>.|TRBD2|TRBJ2-5|TRBV28
CASSLLSSGLLETQYF
TGTGCCAGCAGTTTATTGTCTAGCGGCCTACTAGAGACCCAGTACTTC
>.|.|TRBJ1-1|TRBV7-8
CASSSRRGRGQNTEAFF
TGTGCCAGCAGCTCCCGTAGGGGGAGGGGACAGAACACTGAAGCTTTCTTT
>.|TRBD2|TRBJ2-3|TRBV24-1
CATSDSGTSGSRYTQYF
TGTGCCACCAGTGATTCCGGGACTAGCGGGAGTCGATATACGCAGTATTTT
>.|TRBD2|TRBJ2-5|TRBV9
CASSELTSGNGQETQYF
TGTGCCAGCAGCGAATTGACTAGCGGAAATGGGCAAGAGACCCAGTACTTC
>.|.|TRBJ2-3|TRBV19
CASSIVGGYPDTQYF
TGTGCCAGTAGTATAGTGGGAGGCTACCCAGATACGCAGTATTTT
>.|.|TRBJ1-1|TRBV14
CASSRGGGVTEAFF
TGTGCCAGCAGCCGGGGCGGGGGGGTCACTGAAGCTTTCTTT
>.|.|TRBJ2-3|TRBV2
CASSERGRDTQYF
TGTGCCAGCAGTGAAAGGGGTAGGGATACGCAGTATTTT
>.|.|TRBJ2-3|TRBV7-2
CASSLAVTNLNTQYF
TGTGCCAGCAGCTTAGCAGTGACCAACCTCAATACGCAGTATTTT
>.|TRBD2|TRBJ2-5|TRBV25-1
CASSALDGGETQYF
TGTGCCAGCAGCGCTCTTGACGGGGGGGAGACCCAGTACTTC
>.|TRBD1|TRBJ2-1|TRBV27
CASSRPGTVFRSYNEQFF
TGTGCCAGCAGTAGACCAGGGACAGTTTTCCGATCCTACAATGAGCAGTTCTTC
>.|.|TRBJ1-1|TRBV30
CAWSVPGNAFF
TGTGCCTGGAGTGTACCCGGGAATGCTTTCTTT
>once|TRBD2|TRBJ2-5|TRBV30
CAWSLGLAGATQETQYF
TGTGCCTGGAGTCTCGGACTAGCGGGAGCTACCCAAGAGACCCAGTACTTC
>.|.|TRBJ2-6|TRBV25-1
CASKRALRSSGANVLTF
TGTGCCAGCAAGAGGGCACTCCGGAGCTCTGGGGCCAACGTCCTGACTTTC
>.|.|TRBJ1-5|TRBV12-3/TRBV12-4
CASQTGVNQPQHF
TGTGCCAGCCAAACAGGCGTCAATCAGCCCCAGCATTTT
>few|.|TRBJ2-1|TRBV7-9
CASSQDTFNNEQFF
TGTGCCAGCAGTCAAGATACTTTTAACAATGAGCAGTTCTTC
>.|TRBD2|TRBJ2-7|TRBV10-3
CAISPGLAYEQYF
TGTGCCATCAGCCCGGGACTAGCTTACGAGCAGTACTTC
>.|.|TRBJ2-3|TRBV3-1/TRBV3-2
CASSLRTGGSDTQYF
TGTGCCAGCAGCCTCCGGACTGGGGGGTCAGATACGCAGTATTTT
>.|.|TRBJ2-7|TRBV5-1
CASSLQGNEQYF
TGCGCCAGCAGCTTACAGGGAAACGAGCAGTACTTC
>.|.|TRBJ2-7|TRBV28
CASSSPLGGTEQYF
TGTGCCAGCAGTTCCCCACTAGGAGGGACCGAGCAGTACTTC
>once|.|TRBJ2-1|TRBV9
CASSVSRLAGYNEQFF
TGTGCCAGCAGCGTATCGAGGCTAGCTGGCTACAATGAGCAGTTCTTC
>few|TRBD1|TRBJ2-1|TRBV5-1
CASSPIATGGYNEQFF
TGCGCCAGCAGCCCCATAGCCACAGGGGGGTACAATGAGCAGTTCTTC
>.|.|TRBJ2-5|TRBV18
CASSIVPQETQYF
TGTGCCAGCTCAATAGTCCCTCAAGAGACCCAGTACTTC
>.|.|TRBJ2-7|TRBV7-8
CASSTARGEGRDEQYF
TGTGCCAGCAGCACGGCTAGGGGGGAGGGCCGGGACGAGCAGTACTTC
>.|TRBD1|TRBJ2-4|TRBV11-2
CASSVRQGGNIQYF
TGTGCCAGCAGCGTACGACAGGGTGGAAACATTCAGTACTTC
>.|.|TRBJ2-3|TRBV2
CASRRDVNTDTQYF
TGTGCCAGCAGACGTGACGTAAACACAGATACGCAGTATTTT
>.|.|TRBJ2-2|TRBV5-1
CASSLSSGPTGELFF
TGCGCCAGCAGCTTGTCTTCAGGGCCCACCGGGGAGCTGTTTTTT
>.|.|TRBJ2-1|TRBV10-2
CASRDGNSYNEQFF
TGCGCCAGCCGGGACGGTAACTCCTACAATGAGCAGTTCTTC
>.|.|TRBJ2-7|TRBV30
CAWRPQGNNEQYF
TGTGCCTGGAGACCCCAGGGAAATAACGAGCAGTACTTC
>.|TRBD2|TRBJ2-1|TRBV5-1
CASKRGPGPEREAWREQFF
TGCGCCAGCAAAAGAGGTCCCGGACCCGAGCGGGAGGCTTGGCGGGAGCAGTTCTTC
>.|.|TRBJ1-1|TRBV5-4
CASSLSMGMNTEAFF
TGTGCCAGCAGCTTATCGATGGGAATGAACACTGAAGCTTTCTTT
>.|.|TRBJ1-5|TRBV19
CASRSTGFSNQPQHF
TGTGCCAGTAGGTCTACAGGGTTCAGCAATCAGCCCCAGCATTTT
>few|.|TRBJ2-1|TRBV6-4
CASSASESNEQFF
TGTGCCAGCAGTGCTAGCGAGAGCAATGAGCAGTTCTTC
>.|.|TRBJ2-3|TRBV30
CAWSDTDTQYF
TGTGCCTGGAGTGACACGGATACGCAGTATTTT
>.|TRBD2|TRBJ2-1|TRBV11-2
CASSVSPREDEQFF
TGTGCCAGCAGCGTCTCCCCGCGGGAGGATGAGCAGTTCTTC
>few|.|TRBJ2-1|TRBV4-2
CASSQDPTGLAYNEQFF
TGTGCCAGCAGCCAAGATCCGACAGGTTTGGCCTACAATGAGCAGTTCTTC
>once|TRBD2|TRBJ2-2|TRBV7-2
CASSLGLAGGIGGELFF
TGTGCCAGCAGCCTCGGACTAGCGGGAGGAATTGGCGGGGAGCTGTTTTTT
>.|TRBD2|TRBJ2-2|TRBV15
CATSRIPGLAEKTGELFF
TGTGCCACCAGCAGAATTCCAGGACTAGCGGAAAAAACCGGGGAGCTGTTTTTT
>.|.|TRBJ2-7|TRBV4-1
CASSHDGRSYEQYF
TGCGCCAGCAGCCACGATGGCCGGTCCTACGAGCAGTACTTC
>.|TRBD2|TRBJ2-3|TRBV5-5
CASSPGGTDTQYF
TGTGCCAGCAGCCCGGGGGGTACAGATACGCAGTATTTT
>.|.|TRBJ1-2|TRBV2
CASSDTSTGPFGYTF
TGTGCCAGCAGTGATACTTCGACAGGCCCATTCGGCTACACCTTC
>.|.|TRBJ2-1|TRBV6-5
CASSSTRYNEQFF
TGTGCCAGCTCTTCCACTAGATACAATGAGCAGTTCTTC
>.|.|TRBJ2-3|TRBV27
CASSWTTGMSTDTQYF
TGTGCCAGCAGTTGGACGACCGGAATGAGCACAGATACGCAGTATTTT
>.|.|TRBJ2-7|TRBV10-3
CAISGGPGSYEQYF
TGTGCCATCAGTGGGGGACCGGGCTCCTACGAGCAGTACTTC
>once|.|TRBJ2-7|TRBV6-1
CASSEGRTFFYEQYF
TGTGCCAGCAGTGAAGGGCGAACGTTCTTCTACGAGCAGTACTTC
>.|TRBD1|TRBJ2-4|TRBV28
CASSPRTGKNIQYF
TGTGCCAGCAGTCCAAGGACAGGAAAAAACATTCAGTACTTC
>.|.|TRBJ2-1|TRBV27
CASSLTGVVLNEQFF
TGTGCCAGCAGTTTAACGGGAGTCGTATTGAATGAGCAGTTCTTC
>few|.|TRBJ2-1|TRBV7-9
CASSFFDVSNEQFF
TGTGCCAGCAGCTTCTTTGATGTGTCAAATGAGCAGTTCTTC
>.|.|TRBJ2-4|TRBV9
CASSVDLNPGRANIQYF
TGTGCCAGCAGCGTAGATCTGAACCCGGGAAGGGCGAACATTCAGTACTTC